Listed here is a single T cell receptor beta chain. The antigen remains unidentified. These data originate in a study of T cell repertoires in cytomegalovirus infection. Study findings and constraints: Accumulated public TCR beta family frequency recognized individuals carrying CMV together with the relevant HLA. The ex vivo response showed dominance by HLA-C-restricted CMV-specific TCR beta clonotypes.

Trimming shortened V by 3 bases and J by 4 bases, and 11 bases separated the two germline ends. Germline V CDR1 and CDR2: KGHSH, LQKENI. This CDR3 has 14 amino acids. TCRdb re-called the reads through MiXCR, storing one row per CDR3 protein. The top ten clones hold 15% to 20% of a sample with hundreds of thousands of distinct CDR3 sequences, 25% to 35% of them seen once. This receptor was identified in a human donor in good health (CMV status not recorded). Some clones in this sample may be carry-over from other donors' samples. The sample was cultured PBMCs, taken from culture after CMV antigen stimulation. The chain combines TRBV18 with TRBJ2-3; D possibly corresponds to TRBD1 (5 bases). CDR3 residues: CASSPSDIADTQYF. The CDR3 nucleotides are TGTGCCAGCTCACCCTCGGACATAGCAGATACGCAGTATTTT.